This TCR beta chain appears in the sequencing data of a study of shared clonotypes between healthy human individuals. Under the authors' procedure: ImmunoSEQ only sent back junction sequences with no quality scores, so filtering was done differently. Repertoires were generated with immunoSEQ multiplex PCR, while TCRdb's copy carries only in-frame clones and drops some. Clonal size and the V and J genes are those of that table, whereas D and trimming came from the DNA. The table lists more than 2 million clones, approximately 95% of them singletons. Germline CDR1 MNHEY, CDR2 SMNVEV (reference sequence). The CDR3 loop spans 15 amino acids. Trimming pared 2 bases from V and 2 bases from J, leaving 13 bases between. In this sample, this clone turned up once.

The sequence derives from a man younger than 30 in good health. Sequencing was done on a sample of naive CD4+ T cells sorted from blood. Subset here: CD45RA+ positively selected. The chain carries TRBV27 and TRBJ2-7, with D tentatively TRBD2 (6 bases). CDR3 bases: TGTGCCAGCAGTTTACGAGGGACTCCTACCTACGAGCAGTACTTC. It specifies CASSLRGTPTYEQYF.